These 3 T cell receptor beta chains were sequenced from one sample in a study of blood T cells in healthy people across ages. A second PCR of 7 to 11 cycles used a sample-barcoded 5' primer and a J-beta primer mix. TCRdb processed the 5' RACE reads anew with MiXCR; each CDR3 protein has one entry. The sample yields about a million distinct CDR3 sequences, 35% to 40% seen once. Material: blood. The receptors here all came from a man in his late teens or twenties in good health.

This clonotype was detected only once. This chain connects TRBV6-2 or TRBV6-3 to TRBJ1-5; possibly TRBD1 for D (5 bases). Trimming took off 7 bases at V and 2 bases at J, with 27 bases between the two ends. Germline V CDR1 and CDR2: MNHEY, SVGEGT. The CDR3 runs 19 residues. CDR3 sequence: CASTLSALGRGNGNQPQHF. In nucleotides, the CDR3 is TGTGCCAGCACCCTTTCCGCCCTGGGACGGGGGAATGGCAATCAGCCCCAGCATTTT.

The genes are TRBV29-1 and TRBJ2-5; D is perhaps TRBD1 (5 bases). Deletions cut 3 bases from V and 7 bases from J, with 12 bases between. This CDR3 comprises 12 residues. CDR1 is SQVTM, CDR2 ANQGSEA, per germline. DNA of the CDR3: TGCAGCGTTGACGCAGGGAAGAGGACCCAGTACTTC. Protein: CSVDAGKRTQYF.

This chain uses TRBV10-3 with TRBJ2-3; 7 nucleotides agree with TRBD2. The J segment lost 1 base and the V segment lost 2 bases, leaving 6 bases of the junction unmatched. The germline CDR1 and CDR2 sequences are ENHRY and SYGVKD. The CDR3 spans 16 residues. The CDR3 DNA reads TGTGCCATCAGTGAGGCCGGGGGAGGGGGCACAGATACGCAGTATTTT. Amino acid sequence: CAISEAGGGGTDTQYF.